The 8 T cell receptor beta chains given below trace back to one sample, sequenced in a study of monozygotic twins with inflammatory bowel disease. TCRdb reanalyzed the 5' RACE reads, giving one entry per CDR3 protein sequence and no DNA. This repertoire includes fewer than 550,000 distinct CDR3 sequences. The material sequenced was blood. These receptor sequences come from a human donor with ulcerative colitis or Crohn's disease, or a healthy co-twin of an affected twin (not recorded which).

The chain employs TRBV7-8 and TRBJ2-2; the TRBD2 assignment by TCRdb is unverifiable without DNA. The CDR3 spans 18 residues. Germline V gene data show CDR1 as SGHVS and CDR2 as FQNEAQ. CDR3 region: CASPAGTSGIGNTGELFF.

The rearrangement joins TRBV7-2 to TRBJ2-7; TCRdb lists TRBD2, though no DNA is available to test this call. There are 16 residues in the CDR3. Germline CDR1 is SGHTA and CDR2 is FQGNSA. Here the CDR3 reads CASTSTSGSPGYPQYF.

The CDR3 here is CSGISGSSWTDSQYF. The rearrangement uses TRBV20-1 and TRBJ2-3; the D call from TCRdb, TRBD2, cannot be confirmed without DNA. The CDR3 is 15 residues long. Germline V CDR1 and CDR2: DFQATT, SNEGSKA (reference sequence).

This CDR3 is CASSLEVHNTQYF. The chain combines TRBV5-1 with TRBJ2-3. CDR1 is SGHRS, CDR2 YFSETQ, per germline. This CDR3 spans 13 amino acids. Looking up the rest from reference TRBV5-1 and TRBJ2-3 gives the full variable domain: KAGVTQTPRYLIKTRGQQVTLSCSPISGHRSVSWYQQTPGQGLQFLFEYFSETQRNKGNFPGRFSGRQFSNSRSEMNVSTLELGDSALYLCASSLEVHNTQYFGPGTRLTVL.

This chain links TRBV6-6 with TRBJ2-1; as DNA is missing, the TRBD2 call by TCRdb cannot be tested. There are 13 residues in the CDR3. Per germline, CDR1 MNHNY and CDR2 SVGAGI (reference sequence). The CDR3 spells CASSYFGGNEQFF.

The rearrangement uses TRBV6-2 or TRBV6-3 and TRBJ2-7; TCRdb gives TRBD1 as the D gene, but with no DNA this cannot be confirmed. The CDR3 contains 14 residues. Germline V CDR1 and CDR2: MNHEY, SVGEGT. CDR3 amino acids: CASSYGGTGGEQYF.

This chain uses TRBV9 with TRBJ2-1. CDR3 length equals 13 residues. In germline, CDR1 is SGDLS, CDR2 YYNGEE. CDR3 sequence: CASDPDPEPEQFF.

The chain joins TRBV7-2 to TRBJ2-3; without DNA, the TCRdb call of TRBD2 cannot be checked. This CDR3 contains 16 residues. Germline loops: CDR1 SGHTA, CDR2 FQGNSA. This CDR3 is CASSLFYSGGTDTQYF.